This TCR beta chain originates from a study of control samples from healthy donors and cancer patients. J was trimmed by 5 bases and V by 5 bases; bases with no gene match: 16. This CDR3 is built from 19 residues. Germline V gene sequence: CDR1 MNHEY, CDR2 SVGEGT. Clones were read by immunoSEQ multiplex PCR, and TCRdb kept only the in-frame ones, dropping some. Seen here are fewer than 120,000 clones, more than 75% observed once, and the top ten hold roughly 4%. This chain uses TRBV6-2 or TRBV6-3 with TRBJ2-7; 15 nucleotides align to TRBD2. The TCR sequence derives from an older woman with lung cancer. The material sequenced was PBMCs. CDR3 sequence reads: CASSPNRRQGLAGGNEQYF. The CDR3 region has the DNA TGTGCCAGCAGTCCGAACCGTAGACAGGGACTAGCGGGAGGAAACGAGCAGTACTTC.